The clone carrying this T cell receptor beta chain was detected many times. Both iRepertoire HTBI primers and Arm-PCR of CDR3 regions were used to build the TCR beta libraries. In the authors' methods: Identification of gene segments yielded more than 60 TRBV and about 14 TRBJ across samples. TCRdb independently ran MiXCR on the multiplex PCR reads; one entry per CDR3 protein. These V and J calls originate from TCRdb's pipeline instead of the authors' own analysis. The table includes hundreds of thousands of distinct CDR3 sequences, roughly 20% detected once. The data derive from a study of regulatory T cells in long-lasting Graves disease. This sample's time point: persistent/refractory GD, antithyroid drugs over 5 years with positive TRAb. Scientists built the TCR library using RNA that was extracted from PBMCs. EDTA tubes received nine milliliters of collected peripheral blood. The clonotype was recovered from a female donor with Graves disease. Here the sequenced sample was peripheral blood mononuclear cells (PBMCs), taken when the disease was refractory, from a patient treated with antithyroid drugs.

As DNA, the CDR3 is TGCGCCAGCAGCTCGACCAATGGGGGCGGGGAGCTGTTTTTT. This sequence encodes CASSSTNGGGELFF. The V gene is TRBV5-1, the J gene TRBJ2-2; D might be TRBD1 or TRBD2, each matching 5 bases. The CDR3 consists of 14 residues. Germline V CDR1 and CDR2: SGHRS, YFSETQ. V lost 3 bases and J 7 bases, leaving 13 bases between the germline ends.